The 7 T cell receptor beta chains given below trace back to one sample, sequenced in a study of neurological immune-mediated disorders. TCRdb recomputed calls from the 5' RACE reads with MiXCR, one row per CDR3 protein. The sample consists of about 74,000 distinct CDR3 sequences, less than 5.5% of them appearing once. The sequenced material came from PBMCs. These receptors came from a young man with multiple sclerosis.

This clonotype was seen at least ten times. The chain has TRBV3-1 and TRBJ2-1; D gene uncertain. The CDR3 is 13 residues long. Trimming cost V 1 base and J 9 bases, with 10 bases left between them. CDR1 and CDR2 from the germline V gene are LGHDT and YNNKEL (reference sequence). The CDR3 spells CASSQVGKAEQFF. The CDR3 coding sequence is TGTGCCAGCAGCCAAGTGGGTAAGGCTGAGCAGTTCTTC.

This clonotype was counted ten times or more. V gene TRBV7-9 combines with J gene TRBJ2-7; D unclear. Germline V gene lookup returns CDR1 SEHNR and CDR2 FQNEAQ (reference sequence). Between the trimmed V and J ends, which lost 3 bases and 7 bases, there was a span of 10 bases. This CDR3 has 12 residues. The CDR3 DNA follows: TGTGCCAGCAGCTTTCAGGATCAAGAGCAGTACTTC. Amino acids: CASSFQDQEQYF. Full variable domain (outside the CDR3, taken from reference TRBV7-9 and TRBJ2-7): DTGVSQNPRHKITKRGQNVTFRCDPISEHNRLYWYRQTLGQGPEFLTYFQNEAQLEKSRLLSDRFSAERPKGSFSTLEIQRTEQGDSAMYLCASSFQDQEQYFGPGTRLTVT.

This clonotype was seen at least ten times. V is TRBV5-1 and J is TRBJ2-3; D remains unclear. Trimming stripped 4 bases from V and 2 bases from J, with 5 bases between. Germline values: CDR1 SGHRS, CDR2 YFSETQ. The CDR3 spans 12 residues. Written as DNA, the CDR3 is TGCGCCAGCAGCAAAGACACAGATACGCAGTATTTT. Protein sequence: CASSKDTDTQYF. The whole variable domain, remainder taken from reference TRBV5-1 and TRBJ2-3, is KAGVTQTPRYLIKTRGQQVTLSCSPISGHRSVSWYQQTPGQGLQFLFEYFSETQRNKGNFPGRFSGRQFSNSRSEMNVSTLELGDSALYLCASSKDTDTQYFGPGTRLTVL.

This clonotype was seen ten or more times. The chain is built from TRBV9 and TRBJ2-2; 8 bases agree with TRBD1. With 3 bases clipped from V and 3 bases from J, the junction kept 4 bases outside the gene matches. This CDR3 comprises 15 residues. CDR1 SGDLS and CDR2 YYNGEE come from the germline V gene. This chain's CDR3 is CASSARQGYTGELFF. CDR3 DNA sequence: TGTGCCAGCAGCGCCCGACAGGGGTACACCGGGGAGCTGTTTTTT.

The table lists this clonotype with many counts. The V gene is TRBV20-1, the J gene TRBJ2-2; D possibly matches TRBD1 or TRBD2 (5 bases each). CDR3 length equals 13 residues. V was cut by 2 bases and J by 2 bases, with 6 bases left in between. CDR1 and CDR2 from the germline V gene are DFQATT and SNEGSKA (reference sequence). CDR3 nucleotide sequence: TGCAGTGCTAGACGGGGCAACACCGGGGAGCTGTTTTTT. Translated, it gives CSARRGNTGELFF.

In this sample, this clonotype turned up many times. This chain uses TRBV20-1 with TRBJ2-3; tentative D call: TRBD2 (6 bases). Germline CDR1 and CDR2: DFQATT and SNEGSKA (reference sequence). Trimming took 0 bases from V and 5 from J, leaving 9 bases between them. The CDR3 has 13 residues. CDR3 in DNA: TGCAGTGCTAGAGAGGGGGGTGGAGATACGCAGTATTTT. Amino acid sequence: CSAREGGGDTQYF.

This clonotype was found many times. The chain employs TRBV6-5 and TRBJ2-4; D unclear. V was cut by 5 bases and J by 2 bases, with 13 bases left in between. This CDR3 region has 15 residues. Germline CDR1 reads MNHEY; CDR2 reads SVGAGI. For the CDR3, the DNA is TGTGCCAGCAGTCAGACTCCGCAGTCCAAAAACATTCAGTACTTC. Protein: CASSQTPQSKNIQYF.